These T cell receptor beta chains were read from a single sample in a study of blood T cells in healthy people across ages. From the 5' RACE reads, TCRdb called clonotypes with MiXCR, one entry per CDR3 protein. The repertoire holds more than 500,000 distinct CDR3 sequences, with roughly 28% as singletons. The sequenced material came from blood. The source is an older woman in good health. The CDR3 runs from the conserved cysteine through the conserved F or W. The D gene is left open where the match is weak. The listing skips clone size in some rows; elsewhere it reads once, few, many or a size class.

d_gene	j_gene	v_gene	abundance	CDR3aa	CDR3nt
TRBD2	TRBJ2-3	TRBV9	-	CASSVDPSGRDTQYF	TGTGCCAGCAGCGTAGATCCTAGCGGGAGAGATACGCAGTATTTT
-	TRBJ1-1	TRBV13	-	CASSIKPNTEAFF	TGTGCCAGCAGCATAAAACCCAACACTGAAGCTTTCTTT
-	TRBJ2-1	TRBV7-9	few	CASSGKGQFF	TGTGCCAGCAGCGGCAAGGGGCAGTTCTTC
-	TRBJ2-3	TRBV6-2/TRBV6-3	few	CASSYTASRTDTQYF	TGTGCCAGCAGTTATACCGCATCCCGCACAGATACGCAGTATTTT
-	TRBJ2-5	TRBV25-1	many	CASSEPDSRETQYF	TGTGCCAGCAGTGAACCGGACAGTCGAGAGACCCAGTACTTC
TRBD1	TRBJ1-2	TRBV4-1	few	CASSQEGQGLSGYTF	TGCGCCAGCAGCCAAGAGGGACAGGGCCTCTCGGGCTACACCTTC
TRBD1	TRBJ1-1	TRBV5-1	few	CASSWGTGSNTEAFF	TGCGCCAGCAGCTGGGGGACAGGGTCGAACACTGAAGCTTTCTTT
-	TRBJ2-5	TRBV6-5	-	CASSYDIGRGRQETQYF	TGTGCCAGCAGTTACGATATTGGTCGGGGGAGGCAAGAGACCCAGTACTTC
-	TRBJ1-2	TRBV12-3/TRBV12-4	-	CASSPPEAGYTF	TGTGCCAGCAGCCCGCCCGAGGCTGGCTACACCTTC
-	TRBJ2-5	TRBV12-3/TRBV12-4	-	CASRIRGSVIQTQYF	TGTGCCAGCAGAATCCGGGGCAGCGTAATTCAGACCCAGTACTTC
TRBD2	TRBJ2-5	TRBV11-2	few	CASSSSGGYETQYF	TGTGCCAGCAGCTCTAGCGGGGGGTATGAGACCCAGTACTTC
TRBD1	TRBJ2-2	TRBV20-1	-	CSARDLAGTGDTGELFF	TGCAGTGCTAGAGATCTGGCCGGGACAGGGGACACCGGGGAGCTGTTTTTT
TRBD2	TRBJ2-7	TRBV5-4	few	CASSPGLAGGLYEQYF	TGTGCCAGCAGCCCTGGACTAGCGGGGGGACTATACGAGCAGTACTTC
-	TRBJ2-3	TRBV11-2	few	CASSFGSTSTDTQYF	TGTGCCAGCAGCTTTGGCTCCACTAGCACAGATACGCAGTATTTT